These 18 T cell receptor beta chains were sequenced from one sample in a study of T cells after yellow fever vaccination. TCRdb reprocessed the 5' RACE reads via MiXCR and lists one record per CDR3 protein. The data hold roughly 120,000 distinct CDR3 sequences, with about 7% observed a single time. The source was CD4+ T cells sorted from PBMCs, collected more than 8 days after the first yellow fever vaccination. The receptors originated from a man younger than 35 who received the YFV17D yellow fever vaccine.

This clonotype has ten or more counts. J is TRBJ2-5 and V is TRBV6-1, with D perhaps TRBD1 (5 bases). Trimming took off 5 bases at V and 2 bases at J, with 12 bases between the two ends. Per the germline V gene, CDR1 is MNHNS and CDR2 is SASEGT. This CDR3 spans 14 amino acids. CDR3 sequence: CASSRRQSQETQYF. CDR3 DNA: TGTGCCAGCAGTAGAAGACAGAGTCAAGAGACCCAGTACTTC.

Ten or more counts support this clonotype. The chain carries TRBV4-2 and TRBJ2-4, with D hard to call. Germline CDR1 is LGHNA and CDR2 is YNFKEQ. V was cut by 0 bases and J by 0 bases, with 3 bases left in between. There are 14 residues in the CDR3. For the CDR3, the DNA is TGTGCCAGCAGCCAAGAGCTAGCCAAAAACATTCAGTACTTC. Amino acid sequence: CASSQELAKNIQYF.

This clonotype showed up many times. This chain uses TRBV18 with TRBJ1-2; D call uncertain. V lost 2 bases and J 4 bases, leaving 11 bases between the germline ends. Germline V gene sequence: CDR1 KGHSH, CDR2 LQKENI. This CDR3 comprises 14 residues. CDR3 sequence (DNA): TGTGCCAGCTCACCAAATAGGGATTTCTATGGCTACACCTTC. Its protein product is CASSPNRDFYGYTF.

This clonotype was recorded at least ten times. The chain employs TRBV5-1 and TRBJ2-2; D is unresolved. Trimming took off 4 bases at V and 6 bases at J, with 10 bases between the two ends. The CDR3 is made up of 13 amino acids. CDR1 is SGHRS, CDR2 YFSETQ, per germline. DNA for the CDR3: TGCGCCAGCAGCCCTAGGCAGTCCGGGGAGCTGTTTTTT. Its translation is CASSPRQSGELFF.

There are many counts of this clonotype. The J gene is TRBJ2-1, the V gene TRBV6-2 or TRBV6-3; D is uncertain. This CDR3 has 14 residues. V gave up 2 bases and J gave up 0 bases, with 5 bases separating them. Germline V gives CDR1 MNHEY, CDR2 SVGEGT. The CDR3 bases are TGTGCCAGCAGTTACCCGAGCTCCTACAATGAGCAGTTCTTC. As protein: CASSYPSSYNEQFF.

This clonotype came up many times. The chain joins TRBV7-2 to TRBJ2-7; D is possibly TRBD1 (5 bases). The germline V gene has CDR1 SGHTA and CDR2 FQGNSA. Trimming pared 1 base from V and 7 bases from J, leaving 11 bases between. The CDR3 has 13 residues. CDR3 sequence (DNA): TGTGCCAGCAGCTTAGGATGGGGCCAGGAGCAGTACGTC. Translating it yields CASSLGWGQEQYV.

This clonotype was counted at least ten times. The V call is TRBV6-5, the J call TRBJ2-2; 9 nucleotides agree with TRBD1. CDR3 length: 14 amino acids. Germline V gene sequence: CDR1 MNHEY, CDR2 SVGAGI. After removal of 8 bases from V and 4 bases from J, the junction contained 5 bases not matched to a gene. The CDR3: CASLGQGGTGELFF. CDR3 in DNA: TGTGCCAGCCTGGGACAGGGTGGCACCGGGGAGCTGTTTTTT.

This clonotype was seen many times. This chain's CDR3 is CASSRTVTDTQYF. DNA of the CDR3: TGTGCCAGCAGCCGGACGGTAACAGATACGCAGTATTTT. The rearrangement joins TRBV7-2 to TRBJ2-3; D not resolved. This CDR3 region has 13 residues. V lost 5 bases to trimming and J lost 3 bases, with 9 bases between them. CDR1 is SGHTA, CDR2 FQGNSA, per germline.

The sample holds many counts of this clonotype. This chain joins TRBV5-1 and TRBJ2-3; 7 nucleotides line up with TRBD1. With V trimmed by 5 bases and J by 2 bases, 5 bases remained unmatched. CDR1 SGHRS and CDR2 YFSETQ come from the germline V gene. The CDR3 consists of 14 residues. The CDR3 is CASSSQGSTDTQYF. In DNA, the CDR3 is TGCGCCAGCAGTTCACAGGGGTCCACAGATACGCAGTATTTT. The full variable domain, its missing parts supplied by reference TRBV5-1 and TRBJ2-3, is KAGVTQTPRYLIKTRGQQVTLSCSPISGHRSVSWYQQTPGQGLQFLFEYFSETQRNKGNFPGRFSGRQFSNSRSEMNVSTLELGDSALYLCASSSQGSTDTQYFGPGTRLTVL.

This clonotype was detected ten times or more. The chain combines TRBV5-1 with TRBJ2-5; 7 bases align to TRBD1. V lost 6 bases to trimming and J lost 5 bases; unmatched junction nucleotides: 7. CDR1 SGHRS and CDR2 YFSETQ come from the germline V gene. This CDR3 is built from 13 residues. CDR3 in DNA: TGCGCCAGCAATGAGGGGGCCGAGGAGACCCAGTACTTC. Amino acids: CASNEGAEETQYF.

This clonotype was picked up many times. The chain carries TRBV28 and TRBJ2-3; D is unclear. The length of the CDR3 is 13 residues. CDR1 and CDR2 from the germline V gene are MDHEN and SYDVKM. Trimming left V 5 bases short and J 4 bases short, with 10 bases between. CDR3 bases: TGTGCCAGCAGTCCACGACGGGCAGATACGCAGTATTTT. It codes for CASSPRRADTQYF.

Comments on this clonotype: It may be a read error: a sequence one base away is much more abundant. No conserved phenylalanine or tryptophan ends this CDR3, so it is likely a read error. The chain links TRBV5-1 to TRBJ2-2; D unclear. With 0 bases removed from V and 1 base from J, the gap between germline ends came to 4 bases. The CDR3 has 14 amino acids. CDR1 and CDR2 (germline): SGHRS, YFSETQ. CDR3 sequence reads: CASSLGRNTGELFL. In DNA form, the CDR3 reads TGCGCCAGCAGCTTGGGTCGGAACACCGGGGAGCTGTTTCTT.

At least ten counts were recorded for this clonotype. J is TRBJ2-1 and V is TRBV7-3; 7 bases are a match to TRBD1. This CDR3 is built from 13 residues. The ends lost 4 bases at V and 8 bases at J; junction bases unmatched: 5. Germline values: CDR1 SGHTA, CDR2 FQGTGA. Here the CDR3 reads CASSSDREYEQFF. The CDR3, as DNA: TGTGCCAGCAGCTCCGACAGGGAATATGAGCAGTTCTTC.

This clonotype was counted at least ten times. V is TRBV5-8 and J is TRBJ2-3, with D maybe TRBD2 (5 bases). The V and J ends lost 0 bases and 0 bases respectively, with 5 bases between them. Germline CDR1 and CDR2: SGHTS and YDEGEE. The CDR3 has 14 residues. As DNA, the CDR3 is TGTGCCAGCAGCTTGGGGACTAGCACAGATACGCAGTATTTT. As protein: CASSLGTSTDTQYF.

This clonotype occurred many times. The rearrangement uses TRBV11-2 and TRBJ2-2, with 9 positions matching TRBD1. Per the germline V gene, CDR1 is SGHAT and CDR2 is FQNNGV. The CDR3 totals 15 residues. The trim removed 5 bases at V and 5 bases at J, leaving 6 bases unmatched. CDR3 nucleotides: TGTGCCAGCAGCCCGGGACAGGGAGTGACCGGGGAGCTGTTTTTT. It encodes CASSPGQGVTGELFF.

The chain has TRBV19 and TRBJ2-2; either TRBD1 or TRBD2 may fit D (5 bases each). V dropped 4 bases and J dropped 2 bases, with 8 bases sitting between them. Germline CDR1 and CDR2: LNHDA and SQIVND (reference sequence). The CDR3 length is 14 residues. The CDR3 spells CASSTRGNTGELFF. The CDR3, as DNA: TGTGCCAGTAGTACGAGGGGAAACACCGGGGAGCTGTTTTTT.

The sample holds many counts of this clonotype. V gene TRBV11-2 combines with J gene TRBJ2-2; TRBD1 matches at 11 bases. The CDR3 is made up of 17 amino acids. V shed 5 bases and J 4 bases; nucleotides not matched to a gene: 9. Germline CDR1 is SGHAT and CDR2 is FQNNGV. The CDR3, as DNA: TGTGCCAGCAGCGCGGACAGGGGGCTACTCATCACCGGGGAGCTGTTTTTT. This translates into CASSADRGLLITGELFF.

On this clonotype itself: A single base separates this from a much larger clone, so it may be a read error. V usage is TRBV5-1 and J usage is TRBJ2-7; D may be TRBD1 (6 bases). V was shortened by 4 bases and J by 5 bases, with 16 bases between the two germline ends. CDR3 length: 14 residues. Germline V gene sequence: CDR1 SGHRS, CDR2 YFSETQ. The CDR3 sequence: CASSPTQGANEQYF. DNA of the CDR3: TGCGCCAGCAGCCCGACACAGGGAGCCAACGAGCAGTACTTC.